This is a list of T cell receptor beta chains from one sample in a study of T cell responses to AZD1222 COVID-19 vaccine. The table came from immunoSEQ multiplex PCR; TCRdb's copy has only in-frame clones and leaves some out. There are about 76,000 clones in the sample; about 88% occur only once, and about a tenth lies in the top ten. Here the sequenced sample was peripheral blood, taken on day 0 of AZD1222 vaccination. The receptors shown here come from an adult in good health. Each CDR3 is given with its conserved first and last residue. The D gene is left open where the match is weak. Where a row states a size, it is once, few, many or the class of an expanded clone; other rows omit it.

J	V	size	D	CDR3	DNA
TRBJ1-4	TRBV19	-	-	CASSSPGATNEKLFF	TGTGCCAGTAGTAGCCCGGGAGCAACTAATGAAAAACTGTTTTTT
TRBJ2-2	TRBV19	-	-	CASSMSPANTGELFF	TGTGCCAGTAGTATGTCACCAGCGAACACCGGGGAGCTGTTTTTT
TRBJ1-3	TRBV5-1	-	-	CASSLAGALRGNTIYF	TGCGCCAGCAGCTTGGCAGGGGCATTGCGGGGAAACACCATATATTTT
TRBJ2-1	TRBV7-2	once	TRBD2	CASSETSGRVNEQFF	TGTGCCAGCAGCGAAACTAGCGGGAGGGTCAATGAGCAGTTCTTC
TRBJ2-3	TRBV7-9	-	TRBD1	CASSFSWTGADTQYF	TGTGCCAGCAGCTTCTCTTGGACAGGGGCAGATACGCAGTATTTT
TRBJ1-1	TRBV3-1/TRBV3-2	-	-	CASSQAEGEAFF	TGTGCCAGCAGCCAAGCGGAGGGTGAAGCTTTCTTT
TRBJ2-2	TRBV12-3/TRBV12-4	-	-	CASSLGPSGELFF	TGTGCCAGCAGTCTCGGGCCATCCGGGGAGCTGTTTTTT
TRBJ1-6	TRBV28	-	-	CASSLTGQANSPLHF	TGTGCCAGCAGTCTTACCGGACAAGCCAATTCACCCCTCCACTTT
TRBJ2-5	TRBV5-4	once	-	CASSSPRGDPAETQYF	TGTGCCAGCAGCTCCCCTCGCGGGGACCCCGCTGAGACCCAGTACTTC
TRBJ1-5	TRBV19	-	-	CASSTPDNPQHF	TGTGCCAGTAGTACACCGGACAACCCCCAGCATTTT
TRBJ2-2	TRBV13	-	TRBD2	CASSLGLAGEGTGELFF	TGTGCCAGCAGCTTGGGACTAGCGGGAGAAGGCACCGGGGAGCTGTTTTTT
TRBJ2-2	TRBV10-1	-	TRBD2	CASSRTSLSPGELFF	TGCGCCAGCAGTCGGACTAGCTTGTCCCCCGGGGAGCTGTTTTTT
TRBJ2-5	TRBV5-6	-	-	CASSLGIPRRQETQYF	TGTGCCAGCAGCTTGGGTATTCCCCGGAGGCAAGAGACCCAGTACTTC
TRBJ2-3	TRBV3-1/TRBV3-2	-	TRBD2	CASSQATSGRVTQYF	TGTGCCAGCAGCCAAGCCACTAGCGGGAGAGTTACGCAGTATTTT
TRBJ1-3	TRBV19	-	-	CASSLQRLGGNTIYF	TGTGCCAGTAGCCTACAGCGGCTCGGCGGAAACACCATATATTTT
TRBJ2-7	TRBV6-5	once	-	CASSYSMEVRREQYF	TGTGCCAGCAGTTACTCGATGGAGGTGAGGCGCGAGCAGTACTTC
TRBJ2-3	TRBV6-1	-	-	CASSEGSGTDTQYF	TGTGCCAGCAGTGAAGGTAGCGGCACAGATACGCAGTATTTT
TRBJ1-6	TRBV9	-	-	CASSVGFRRNNSPLHF	TGTGCCAGCAGCGTAGGGTTCCGACGCAATAATTCACCCCTCCACTTT
TRBJ2-7	TRBV5-8	-	TRBD1	CASSFNFGTGASYEQYF	TGTGCCAGCAGCTTTAACTTCGGGACAGGGGCCTCCTACGAGCAGTACTTC
TRBJ1-5	TRBV28	-	-	CASSLGLVGQPQHF	TGTGCCAGCAGTTTAGGATTGGTTGGCCAGCCCCAGCATTTT
TRBJ2-1	TRBV7-9	-	-	CASSSGGSGRSEQFF	TGTGCCAGCAGCTCAGGGGGGAGCGGGAGATCTGAGCAGTTCTTC
TRBJ1-2	TRBV28	-	-	CASSLSGLNYGYTF	TGTGCCAGCAGTTTAAGTGGGCTTAACTATGGCTACACCTTC
TRBJ2-1	TRBV7-9	-	TRBD1	CASRSRPGGHSYNEQFF	TGTGCCAGCAGATCCCGGCCAGGGGGCCACTCCTACAATGAGCAGTTCTTC
TRBJ2-2	TRBV18	once	-	CASSPNTIGTNTGELFF	TGTGCCAGCTCACCGAATACTATTGGGACGAACACCGGGGAGCTGTTTTTT
TRBJ1-2	TRBV24-1	-	TRBD1	CATSVGGDYGYTF	TGTGCCACCAGTGTAGGGGGCGACTATGGCTACACCTTC
TRBJ2-1	TRBV24-1	-	-	CATSDGTLNEQFF	TGTGCCACCAGTGACGGGACTCTCAATGAGCAGTTCTTC
TRBJ2-3	TRBV28	-	TRBD2	CASSLYSGGAWADTQYF	TGTGCCAGCAGTTTATACAGCGGGGGGGCCTGGGCAGATACGCAGTATTTT
TRBJ2-7	TRBV5-1	-	-	CASSSGGASNEQYF	TGCGCCAGCAGCTCAGGGGGGGCCTCTAACGAGCAGTACTTC
TRBJ2-5	TRBV29-1	once	-	CSVEGTETQYF	TGCAGCGTTGAAGGGACGGAGACCCAGTACTTC
TRBJ1-1	TRBV11-2	-	-	CASSLTWTGNTEAFF	TGTGCCAGCAGCTTGACGTGGACGGGGAACACTGAAGCTTTCTTT
TRBJ1-1	TRBV5-6	-	-	CASSLLTANTEAFF	TGTGCCAGCAGCCTCCTGACGGCGAACACTGAAGCTTTCTTT
TRBJ1-2	TRBV12-3/TRBV12-4	-	-	CASSPGNGYTF	TGTGCCAGCAGTCCCGGGAACGGCTACACCTTC
TRBJ1-2	TRBV7-8	-	-	CASSLDWSYGYTF	TGTGCCAGCAGCTTGGACTGGAGCTATGGCTACACCTTC
TRBJ1-1	TRBV6-6	-	TRBD1	CASSKTGPVEAFF	TGTGCCAGCAGTAAGACAGGGCCGGTAGAAGCTTTCTTT
TRBJ2-6	TRBV28	-	-	CASRSGRSIRANVLTF	TGTGCCAGCAGGTCGGGTAGGTCTATACGGGCCAACGTCCTGACTTTC
TRBJ2-2	TRBV7-6	-	-	CASSLAPPGAAGELFF	TGTGCCAGCAGCTTAGCCCCCCCGGGCGCCGCCGGGGAGCTGTTTTTT
TRBJ1-4	TRBV6-5	-	-	CASSYSGRSNEKLFF	TGTGCCAGCAGTTACTCGGGCCGTTCGAATGAAAAACTGTTTTTT
TRBJ2-1	TRBV7-8	-	-	CASSSWASSYNEQFF	TGTGCCAGCAGCTCCTGGGCAAGCTCCTACAATGAGCAGTTCTTC
TRBJ2-1	TRBV28	-	TRBD2	CAISLTSGSWGEQFF	TGTGCCATCTCCTTGACTAGCGGGAGTTGGGGTGAGCAGTTCTTC
TRBJ1-4	TRBV4-1	-	-	CASTRQATNEKLFF	TGCGCCAGCACTAGACAGGCCACTAATGAAAAACTGTTTTTT
TRBJ1-6	TRBV18	-	-	CASSPAGVDSPLHF	TGTGCCAGCTCACCGGCAGGGGTAGATTCACCCCTCCACTTT
TRBJ1-2	TRBV12-3/TRBV12-4	-	-	CASSHGGNYGYTF	TGTGCCAGCAGCCACGGGGGTAACTATGGCTACACCTTC
TRBJ2-7	TRBV28	-	TRBD2	CASTHSGAYEQYF	TGTGCCAGCACCCATAGCGGGGCCTACGAGCAGTACTTC
TRBJ1-3	TRBV9	-	TRBD1	CASSAYYRGGNTIYF	TGTGCCAGCAGCGCCTATTACAGGGGCGGAAACACCATATATTTT
TRBJ2-7	TRBV27	-	-	CASSFKVGSDEQYF	TGTGCCAGCAGTTTCAAGGTCGGGAGCGACGAGCAGTACTTC
TRBJ2-5	TRBV5-6	-	-	CASSLAGVGETQYF	TGTGCCAGCAGCTTGGCCGGAGTTGGCGAGACCCAGTACTTC
TRBJ2-5	TRBV3-1/TRBV3-2	-	TRBD2	CASSQPSGTSGSETQYF	TGTGCCAGCAGCCAACCTTCCGGGACTAGCGGGAGTGAGACCCAGTACTTC
TRBJ1-3	TRBV6-5	-	-	CASSQGWASGNTIYF	TGTGCCAGCAGCCAGGGGTGGGCCTCTGGAAACACCATATATTTT
TRBJ1-6	TRBV12-3/TRBV12-4	-	-	CASSPVSNSPLHF	TGTGCCAGCAGCCCGGTTAGTAATTCACCCCTCCACTTT
TRBJ1-2	TRBV18	-	-	CASSPIGKPDGYTF	TGTGCCAGCTCACCAATCGGGAAACCTGATGGCTACACCTTC
TRBJ2-1	TRBV27	-	-	CASRRQESSYNEQFF	TGTGCCAGCAGGAGGCAGGAAAGCTCCTACAATGAGCAGTTCTTC
TRBJ2-1	TRBV7-2	once	TRBD2	CASSFILAGGHDEQFF	TGTGCCAGCAGCTTTATACTAGCGGGAGGGCACGATGAGCAGTTCTTC
TRBJ2-1	TRBV14	-	-	CASSQGLSTSYNEQFF	TGTGCCAGCAGCCAAGGACTATCGACCTCCTACAATGAGCAGTTCTTC